This entry lists 16 T cell receptor beta chains sequenced from one sample in a study of blood T cell repertoires in COVID-19. The assay was immunoSEQ multiplex PCR, and TCRdb's table has in-frame clones only and misses some. The profile covers approximately 200,000 clones, with 65% to 90% appearing a single time and approximately 12% taken by the ten largest. The sample was PBMCs or T cells enriched from blood (not recorded which). These receptors were taken from a middle-aged man who had recovered from COVID-19.

The V and J genes are TRBV7-2 and TRBJ1-1; perhaps TRBD1 as D (6 bases). Germline-derived CDR1 and CDR2 are SGHTA and FQGNSA. V lost 4 bases to trimming and J lost 3 bases, with 12 bases between them. The CDR3 runs to 14 residues. CDR3 nucleotides: TGTGCCAGCAGCTCCAGGGGTGGGTACACTGAAGCTTTCTTT. Its translation is CASSSRGGYTEAFF. Together with reference TRBV7-2 and TRBJ1-1, the CDR3 gives the full variable domain: GAGVSQSPSNKVTEKGKDVELRCDPISGHTALYWYRQSLGQGLEFLIYFQGNSAPDKSGLPSDRFSAERTGGSVSTLTIQRTQQEDSAVYLCASSSRGGYTEAFFGQGTRLTVV.

The chain joins TRBV18 to TRBJ2-2; D remains ambiguous. The CDR3 covers 12 residues. The germline V gene has CDR1 KGHSH and CDR2 LQKENI. Trimming left V 3 bases short and J 5 bases short, with 4 bases between. The CDR3 is CASSPVTGELFF. The CDR3, as DNA: TGTGCCAGCTCACCTGTAACCGGGGAGCTGTTTTTT.

This chain links TRBV30 with TRBJ2-1, with 8 nucleotides matching TRBD2. The V and J ends lost 3 bases and 8 bases, in that order; junction bases with no gene match: 6. Germline V gives CDR1 GTSNPN, CDR2 SVGIG (reference sequence). The CDR3 consists of 13 residues. CDR3 residues: CAWSGRAPDEQFF. The CDR3 DNA is TGTGCCTGGAGCGGGAGGGCCCCCGATGAGCAGTTCTTC.

The rearrangement joins TRBV5-8 to TRBJ1-1; D gene unclear. The CDR3 extends over 13 amino acids. The V and J ends lost 9 bases and 6 bases respectively, with 18 bases between them. From germline, CDR1 is SGHTS and CDR2 YDEGEE. The CDR3 here is CATGLNLGAEAFF. CDR3 DNA sequence: TGTGCCACCGGACTCAACCTAGGCGCTGAAGCTTTCTTT.

Here the CDR3 reads CASSVAVLTDTQYF. In DNA, the CDR3 is TGTGCCAGCAGCGTAGCAGTTCTTACAGATACGCAGTATTTT. This rearrangement joins TRBV9 to TRBJ2-3; D is uncertain. V was trimmed by 0 bases and J by 3 bases, leaving 8 bases between them. CDR1 and CDR2 from the germline V gene are SGDLS and YYNGEE. This CDR3 region has 14 residues.

This chain joins TRBV30 and TRBJ2-1, with 8 bases lining up with TRBD1. The CDR3 runs 14 residues. The V segment lost 5 bases and the J segment 5 bases; nucleotides outside the gene matches: 8. The germline V gene encodes CDR1 GTSNPN and CDR2 SVGIG (reference sequence). The CDR3 bases are TGTGCCTGGGCCCCGCCAGGGGGCCACAATGAGCAGTTCTTC. This sequence encodes CAWAPPGGHNEQFF.

This rearrangement joins TRBV6-5 to TRBJ1-6, with 10 bases fitting TRBD1. CDR3 length: 15 residues. Losses at the gene ends were 6 bases for V and 11 bases for J; bases not matched to a gene: 10. CDR1 is MNHEY, CDR2 SVGAGI, per germline. CDR3 nucleotides: TGTGCCAGCAGGCAAGGGACAGGGGTAGCGGCACCCCTCCACTTT. It is translated as CASRQGTGVAAPLHF.

The V call is TRBV12-2, the J call TRBJ1-5; the D segment call TRBD1 is taken from the table without a DNA check. TRBV12-2 counts as a pseudogene. The CDR3 is made up of 18 amino acids. CDR3 nucleotides: TGTGCAAGTCGCTTAGGTGTCGAGACAGGGAATCCCTATCAGCCCCAGCATTTT. Its protein is CASRLGVETGNPYQPQHF.

This clone was observed a single time. This sequence joins TRBV28 and TRBJ2-2; TRBD2 agrees at 10 bases. Trimming at V came to 3 bases and at J to 7 bases, leaving 8 bases not matched to a gene. CDR1 MDHEN and CDR2 SYDVKM come from the germline V gene. The CDR3 spans 16 residues. CDR3 coding DNA: TGTGCCAGCAGTTTTTTTCTAGCGGGAGCTGGCGGGGAGCTGTTTTTT. This gives the protein CASSFFLAGAGGELFF.

The chain couples TRBV9 to TRBJ2-1; TRBD2 might be the D (5 bases). The CDR3 has 17 amino acids. Germline values: CDR1 SGDLS, CDR2 YYNGEE. Trimming shortened V by 0 bases and J by 9 bases, and 22 bases separated the two germline ends. This CDR3 is CASSVVGSAEGLGEQFF. CDR3 DNA: TGTGCCAGCAGCGTAGTTGGTAGCGCCGAGGGCTTGGGTGAGCAGTTCTTC.

A remark on this clone: At the DNA level, this CDR3 is encoded by other sequences in the same sample as well. The chain combines TRBV10-3 with TRBJ1-3; perhaps TRBD1 as D (6 bases). Trimming left V 8 bases short and J 4 bases short, with 15 bases between. Germline CDR1 ENHRY, CDR2 SYGVKD. The CDR3 is 14 residues long. Written as DNA, the CDR3 is TGTGCCATCTCACAGGGCGCTGGGGGAAACACCATATATTTT. Translation gives CAISQGAGGNTIYF.

CDR3 protein: CASSWDRRATEAFF. The CDR3 DNA is TGTGCCAGCAGTTGGGACAGACGGGCTACTGAAGCTTTCTTT. The chain uses TRBV6-5 and TRBJ1-1; 7 nucleotides align to TRBD1. This CDR3 has 14 residues. Germline lookup yields CDR1 MNHEY and CDR2 SVGAGI. J was trimmed by 5 bases and V by 4 bases; bases with no gene match: 7.

The chain uses TRBV6-5 and TRBJ2-4; TRBD2 agrees at 8 bases. V was pared by 6 bases and J by 8 bases, with 12 bases of the junction left unmatched. The CDR3 contains 15 residues. CDR1 and CDR2 (germline): MNHEY, SVGAGI. CDR3 nucleotides: TGTGCCAGCAGATTATGGGTAGCGGGATCCTACATTCAGTACTTC. Amino acid sequence: CASRLWVAGSYIQYF.

V usage is TRBV4-1 and J usage is TRBJ1-2; possibly TRBD1 for D (6 bases). Germline-derived CDR1 and CDR2 are MGHRA and YSYEKL. There are 17 residues in the CDR3. Trimming left V 4 bases short and J 8 bases short, with 26 bases between. The CDR3 DNA follows: TGCGCCAGCAGCCCCAGCGGGGCAGGGGAGTTCGGGGAAGGCTACACCTTC. This sequence encodes CASSPSGAGEFGEGYTF.

In its sample, this clone was seen many times. The chain joins TRBV7-9 to TRBJ2-7; D possibly corresponds to TRBD1 (6 bases). Germline V gene data show CDR1 as SEHNR and CDR2 as FQNEAQ (reference sequence). Trimming took off 5 bases at V and 5 bases at J, with 13 bases between the two ends. The CDR3 has 13 amino acids. The CDR3 DNA is TGTGCCAGCAGCCCTACAGGGTTCGACGAGCAGTACTTC. Its translation: CASSPTGFDEQYF.

This clone was seen once. The chain carries TRBV5-6 and TRBJ2-7; TRBD1 matches 7 bases. After removal of 2 bases from V and 3 bases from J, the junction contained 5 bases not matched to a gene. The germline gives CDR1 SGHDT, CDR2 YYEEEE. The CDR3 covers 14 residues. CDR3 residues: CASSFGTAYYEQYF. The CDR3 DNA sequence: TGTGCCAGCAGCTTCGGGACAGCCTACTACGAGCAGTACTTC.